These T cell receptor beta chains were read from a single sample in a study of T-cell reconstitution after alpha-beta-depleted transplantation in children. TCRdb recomputed calls from the PCR reads with MiXCR, one row per CDR3 protein. The repertoire holds a few hundred thousand distinct CDR3 sequences, with 25% to 30% as singletons. This specimen was PBMCs, taken before TCRalphabeta/CD19-depleted stem cell transplant. These receptors came from a boy under three years old with Wiskott-Aldrich syndrome, due to receive a stem cell transplant. Both conserved end residues are part of each CDR3. A D gene is named only where the DNA matches it firmly. A row's size may be missing; if present it is once, few, many or a size class.

TRBJ2-7	TRBV13	.	.	TGTGCCAGCAGCTCACTAGTGAGGAGCTCCTACGAGCAGTACTTC	CASSSLVRSSYEQYF
TRBJ1-3	TRBV20-1	.	few	TGCAGTGCTAGATCCCCCTCTGGAAACACCATATATTTT	CSARSPSGNTIYF
TRBJ1-1	TRBV5-1	TRBD1	.	TGCGCCAGCAGCTTGAGGGACAGGGTTAGTACCACTGAAGCTTTCTTT	CASSLRDRVSTTEAFF
TRBJ2-7	TRBV7-9	TRBD2	.	TGTGCCAGCAGCTTTGGGACTAGCGGGAGGGCCAGCGAGCAGTACTTC	CASSFGTSGRASEQYF
TRBJ1-5	TRBV12-3/TRBV12-4	TRBD1	.	TGTGCCAGCAGTTCATTTGGGACAGTCAATCAGCCCCAGCATTTT	CASSSFGTVNQPQHF
TRBJ2-1	TRBV5-1	.	.	TGCGCCAGCAGCTTGGCCGGGACGAATTCCTACAATGAGCAGTTCTTC	CASSLAGTNSYNEQFF
TRBJ1-5	TRBV20-1	.	.	TGCAGTGCTGAAAGCGCAGGGACGCATCAGCCCCAGCATTTT	CSAESAGTHQPQHF
TRBJ2-1	TRBV5-1	TRBD2	few	TGCGCCAGCAGCTTAATAGTGGGAGGGCCCTACAATGAGCAGTTCTTC	CASSLIVGGPYNEQFF
TRBJ2-1	TRBV28	.	.	TGTGCCAGCAGTTTATTGGGTCCAAATGAGCAGTTCTTC	CASSLLGPNEQFF
TRBJ2-7	TRBV5-1	.	few	TGCGCCAGCAGCTTCTCAGGGGACGGATACGAGCAGTACTTC	CASSFSGDGYEQYF
TRBJ2-7	TRBV12-3/TRBV12-4	TRBD2	few	TGTGCCAGCAGTTTAAGGGGACTAGCTCGCGACGAGCAGTACTTC	CASSLRGLARDEQYF
TRBJ1-6	TRBV6-5	TRBD1	.	TGTGCCAGCAGTTCCCAAGGGGGGAGGACAGGGGGTTCACCCCTCCACTTT	CASSSQGGRTGGSPLHF
TRBJ2-3	TRBV29-1	TRBD2	.	TGCAGCGTTGTGGGGACTAGCGGCAGCACAGATACGCAGTATTTT	CSVVGTSGSTDTQYF
TRBJ2-3	TRBV5-1	.	few	TGCGCCAGCGCCGAGAGGAACACAGATACGCAGTATTTT	CASAERNTDTQYF
TRBJ2-7	TRBV20-1	.	.	TGCAGTGCTAGAGTAATTAACAGGATTACCTACGAGCAGTACTTC	CSARVINRITYEQYF
TRBJ2-1	TRBV9	TRBD2	.	TGTGCCAGCAGCGTAGAGGGAAGTCGAGGACTAGCGGGAGGAACCTACAATGAGCAGTTCTTC	CASSVEGSRGLAGGTYNEQFF
TRBJ1-6	TRBV2	TRBD1	few	TGTGCCAGCAGGAGCCGGGACAGGGATAATTCACCCCTCCACTTT	CASRSRDRDNSPLHF
TRBJ2-7	TRBV5-1	.	.	TGCGCCAGCAGCTTGGAGTTCCCCTACGAGCAGTACTTC	CASSLEFPYEQYF
TRBJ1-3	TRBV5-1	.	.	TGCGCCAGCAGCTTGGACCCAGCTGGAAACACCATATATTTT	CASSLDPAGNTIYF
TRBJ2-1	TRBV12-3/TRBV12-4	TRBD2	few	TGTGCCAGCAGCCGCTGGGGACTACCCACGGATGAGCAGTTCTTC	CASSRWGLPTDEQFF
TRBJ2-1	TRBV6-6	.	few	TGTGCCAGCAGGGAGACAACCGAGCAGTTCTTC	CASRETTEQFF
TRBJ2-7	TRBV2	TRBD2	.	TGTGCCAGCAGTGAATCCCGACTAGCGGTCTCCTACGAGCAGTACTTC	CASSESRLAVSYEQYF
TRBJ2-1	TRBV20-1	.	.	TGCAGTGCTAGCATCGATACTACCTACAATGAGCAGTTCTTC	CSASIDTTYNEQFF
TRBJ2-7	TRBV12-3/TRBV12-4	TRBD1	few	TGTGCCAGCAGTTTGGGCAGGGGGCTCAAGGAGCAGTACTTC	CASSLGRGLKEQYF
TRBJ2-7	TRBV29-1	.	.	TGCAGCGTTGAAGGGGACGGAGGCGACTACGAGCAGTACTTC	CSVEGDGGDYEQYF
TRBJ2-7	TRBV20-1	.	few	TGCAGTGCTAGGGTCGGGACGACCTACGAGCAGTACTTC	CSARVGTTYEQYF
TRBJ2-2	TRBV7-2	.	.	TGTGCCAGCAGGCAGGGGAGACCGAACACCGGGGAGCTGTTTTTT	CASRQGRPNTGELFF
TRBJ2-7	TRBV11-2	.	.	TGTGCCAGCAGCTTAGTTATCCGGCTTTACGAGCAGTACTTC	CASSLVIRLYEQYF
TRBJ2-7	TRBV7-9	TRBD1	few	TGTGCCAGCAGCTCCGGACAGGGGAAGGGGCAGCAGTACTTC	CASSSGQGKGQQYF